This TCR beta chain emerged from a study of PD-1 blockade in mismatch repair-deficient tumors. In the study overall: Patients had some twelve mismatch repair-deficient cancer types, all previously treated and progressing.

TCRdb's table, derived via immunoSEQ multiplex PCR, lists solely in-frame clones and lacks some. Of more than 40,000 clones listed, 78% are singletons. Note on this clone: Antigen specificity is unknown.

The germline V and J ends were trimmed by 3 bases and 7 bases, with 16 bases remaining between them. There are 15 residues in the CDR3. Per the germline V gene, CDR1 is SGHAT and CDR2 is FQNNGV. Mismatch repair deficiency was confirmed in all patients, by PCR or immunohistochemistry. TCRs were sequenced from three patients responding to pembrolizumab. Study results and limitations: Tumor-resident clones, often undetectable pretreatment in blood, expanded then contracted after pembrolizumab.

This sequence originates from an adult with mismatch repair-deficient cancer. The sequenced sample was peripheral blood, obtained 4 weeks after starting pembrolizumab. The rearrangement joins TRBV11-2 to TRBJ2-1, with a possible D match to TRBD2 (6 bases). The CDR3 DNA sequence: TGTGCCAGCAGCTTGGTGAGAGGCCGGGGGAATGAGCAGTTCTTC. It is translated as CASSLVRGRGNEQFF.